The 21 T cell receptor beta chains reported below all come from one sample, sequenced in a study of response to subunit inactivated influenza vaccine. TCRdb itself ran the RT-PCR reads through MiXCR, one entry per CDR3 protein. The sample includes almost 600,000 distinct CDR3 sequences, about 15% seen only once; the top ten take roughly 10%. The material sequenced was PBMCs from blood, taken 11 to 12 days after vaccination. The receptors originated from a man aged 45-60 years who received an inactivated influenza vaccine.

This clonotype was seen many times. The chain combines TRBV7-2 with TRBJ1-2; no clear D. The germline V gene encodes CDR1 SGHTA and CDR2 FQGNSA. The V end was cut by 5 bases, the J end by 4 bases, with 20 bases between. This CDR3 is built from 16 residues. Written as DNA, the CDR3 is TGTGCCAGCAGCCTCACCCTAGCCTCAACTAGCTATGGCTACACCTTC. Its protein is CASSLTLASTSYGYTF. Complete variable domain (other parts from reference TRBV7-2 and TRBJ1-2): GAGVSQSPSNKVTEKGKDVELRCDPISGHTALYWYRQSLGQGLEFLIYFQGNSAPDKSGLPSDRFSAERTGGSVSTLTIQRTQQEDSAVYLCASSLTLASTSYGYTFGSGTRLTVV.

This sequence joins TRBV11-2 and TRBJ2-2; 9 nucleotides agree with TRBD2. This CDR3 is built from 16 residues. The germline CDR1 and CDR2 sequences are SGHAT and FQNNGV. The V gene end was trimmed by 7 bases and the J gene end by 3 bases; junction bases not matched to a gene: 9. Here the CDR3 reads CASTVSGLAHTGELFF. CDR3 DNA sequence: TGTGCCAGCACCGTTTCGGGACTAGCCCACACCGGGGAGCTGTTTTTT.

This clonotype was counted between two and nine times. The V gene is TRBV5-1, the J gene TRBJ2-7; 8 nucleotides agree with TRBD1. The CDR3 covers 15 residues. After removal of 4 bases from V and 2 bases from J, the junction contained 8 bases not matched to a gene. Germline CDR1 SGHRS, CDR2 YFSETQ. The CDR3 reads CASSIGQGGPYEQYF. CDR3 nucleotides: TGCGCCAGCAGCATCGGACAGGGTGGTCCCTACGAGCAGTACTTC. Supplemented by reference TRBV5-1 and TRBJ2-7, the full variable domain reads KAGVTQTPRYLIKTRGQQVTLSCSPISGHRSVSWYQQTPGQGLQFLFEYFSETQRNKGNFPGRFSGRQFSNSRSEMNVSTLELGDSALYLCASSIGQGGPYEQYFGPGTRLTVT.

This clonotype has just a few counts. This chain joins TRBV7-3 and TRBJ2-7; maybe TRBD1 (6 bases). Germline V lookup: CDR1 SGHTA, CDR2 FQGTGA. Trimming stripped 5 bases from V and 3 bases from J, with 11 bases between. The CDR3 is made up of 13 amino acids. CDR3: CASSVYRDYEQYF. In nucleotides, the CDR3 is TGTGCCAGCAGCGTCTACAGGGACTACGAGCAGTACTTC. Together with reference TRBV7-3 and TRBJ2-7, the CDR3 gives the full variable domain: GAGVSQTPSNKVTEKGKYVELRCDPISGHTALYWYRQSLGQGPEFLIYFQGTGAADDSGLPNDRFFAVRPEGSVSTLKIQRTERGDSAVYLCASSVYRDYEQYFGPGTRLTVT.

The CDR3 sequence is CASSPGQQDTEAFF. The DNA for the CDR3 is TGTGCCAGCTCACCTGGACAGCAGGACACTGAAGCTTTCTTT. The V and J genes are TRBV18 and TRBJ1-1, with D perhaps matching TRBD1 (6 bases). The CDR3 loop spans 14 amino acids. V was trimmed by 3 bases and J by 3 bases, leaving 11 bases between them. CDR1 KGHSH and CDR2 LQKENI come from the germline V gene.

The CDR3 loop is CASSLGNGGWETQYF. Written as DNA, the CDR3 is TGTGCCAGCAGCTTGGGCAATGGGGGTTGGGAGACCCAGTACTTC. This chain links TRBV5-5 with TRBJ2-5; D is tentatively TRBD1 or TRBD2 (5 bases each). This CDR3 has 15 residues. The ends were cut back, 0 bases at V and 5 bases at J, with 14 bases in the middle. CDR1 and CDR2 (germline): SGHKS, YYEKEE (reference sequence).

The CDR3 spells CASSNPDWRGPYEQYF. CDR3 nucleotides: TGTGCCAGCAGCAACCCCGATTGGAGGGGACCCTACGAGCAGTACTTC. This chain uses TRBV7-3 with TRBJ2-7; tentative D call: TRBD2 (6 bases). This CDR3 is built from 16 residues. The V gene's germline CDR1 is SGHTA and CDR2 FQGTGA. Trimming took off 5 bases at V and 2 bases at J, with 19 bases between the two ends.

This clonotype showed up just a few times. V is TRBV4-3 and J is TRBJ2-1, with TRBD2 identical over 8 bases. CDR3 size: 14 residues. After removal of 0 bases from V and 10 bases from J, the junction contained 5 bases not matched to a gene. Germline V gives CDR1 LGHNA, CDR2 YSLEER. The CDR3 region is CASSQDPGGYEQFF. In nucleotides, the CDR3 is TGCGCCAGCAGCCAAGACCCGGGGGGGTACGAGCAGTTCTTC.

This clonotype appeared many times. The chain combines TRBV20-1 with TRBJ2-3, with 8 bases fitting TRBD2. The CDR3 has 15 amino acids. The junction had 10 bases not matched to a gene; V was cut back by 6 bases and J by 2 bases. CDR1 is DFQATT, CDR2 SNEGSKA, per germline (reference sequence). The CDR3 nucleotides read TGCAGTGCCCTGAAAGTAGCGGGGTTCACAGATACGCAGTATTTT. Translating it yields CSALKVAGFTDTQYF.

The V and J genes are TRBV28 and TRBJ1-6; D call uncertain. Germline CDR1 is MDHEN and CDR2 is SYDVKM. This CDR3 spans 17 amino acids. V lost 0 bases to trimming and J lost 0 bases, with 9 bases between them. CDR3 DNA: TGTGCCAGCAGTTTATGGGGCATCCGCTCCTATAATTCACCCCTCCACTTT. This sequence encodes CASSLWGIRSYNSPLHF.

The V and J genes are TRBV7-9 and TRBJ1-4; TRBD1 aligns across 9 bases. Unmatched junction bases numbered 5, after V lost 5 bases and J lost 4 bases. Germline V gene lookup returns CDR1 SEHNR and CDR2 FQNEAQ (reference sequence). CDR3 length: 15 amino acids. The CDR3 sequence: CASSHWDRDNEKLFF. CDR3 DNA: TGTGCCAGCAGCCATTGGGACAGGGATAATGAAAAACTGTTTTTT.

This clonotype appeared a few times. The CDR3 spells CASSEEQGRGTEAFF. The CDR3 region has the DNA TGTGCCAGCAGCGAGGAACAGGGGAGGGGCACTGAAGCTTTCTTT. The rearrangement links TRBV3-1 to TRBJ1-1, with 7 bases fitting TRBD1. J gave up 4 bases and V 5 bases, and 10 bases lay outside the gene matches. This CDR3 has 15 amino acids. Looked up from germline, CDR1 is LGHDT and CDR2 is YNNKEL (reference sequence).

The chain is built from TRBV15 and TRBJ2-6; 8 bases line up with TRBD1. V dropped 6 bases and J dropped 1; count of bases not matched to a gene: 11. CDR3 size: 18 residues. Germline V gene data show CDR1 as LNHNV and CDR2 as YYDKDF (reference sequence). CDR3 in DNA: TGTGCCACCAGTGGACAGGGTTTCCTCGCTTCTGGGGCCAACGTCCTGACTTTC. This translates into CATSGQGFLASGANVLTF.

This clonotype was picked up a small number of times. V and J are TRBV12-3 or TRBV12-4 and TRBJ2-7; perhaps TRBD1 as D (6 bases). The length of the CDR3 is 13 residues. The V end was cut by 5 bases, the J end by 7 bases, with 15 bases between. The CDR3 here is CASSPARGREQYF. The CDR3 nucleotides are TGTGCCAGCAGTCCGGCCAGGGGTCGGGAGCAGTACTTC.

The V gene is TRBV7-2, the J gene TRBJ2-1, with 11 positions matching TRBD2. The V gene's germline CDR1 is SGHTA and CDR2 FQGNSA. There are 14 residues in the CDR3. V shed 3 bases, J shed 10 bases, and the junction held 5 bases outside the gene matches. CDR3 loop: CASSFGGTSGEQFF. The CDR3 DNA is TGTGCCAGCAGCTTTGGAGGGACTAGCGGCGAGCAGTTCTTC.

This sequence joins TRBV5-6 and TRBJ2-3; D ambiguous. Looked up from germline, CDR1 is SGHDT and CDR2 is YYEEEE. Trimming took off 4 bases at V and 1 base at J, with 7 bases between the two ends. The CDR3 covers 13 residues. The CDR3 coding sequence is TGTGCCAGCAGCACTTGGGGCACAGATACGCAGTATTTT. Its translation is CASSTWGTDTQYF. Drawing the rest from reference TRBV5-6 and TRBJ2-3, the complete variable domain is DAGVTQSPTHLIKTRGQQVTLRCSPKSGHDTVSWYQQALGQGPQFIFQYYEEEERQRGNFPDRFSGHQFPNYSSELNVNALLLGDSALYLCASSTWGTDTQYFGPGTRLTVL.

About this clonotype: Germline and junction disagree at one end, which may indicate a read error. V usage is TRBV5-1 and J usage is TRBJ2-4; 8 nucleotides match TRBD1. Germline loops: CDR1 SGHRS, CDR2 YFSETQ. The CDR3 extends over 14 amino acids. The CDR3 is CSSSSRTGYNIQYF. The CDR3 nucleotides read TGCTCCAGCAGCTCCAGGACAGGGTACAACATTCAGTACTTC.

The chain links TRBV13 to TRBJ2-7, with 7 bases matching TRBD1. This CDR3 is built from 15 residues. Trimming cost V 6 bases and J 4 bases; bases outside gene matches: 12. Looked up from germline, CDR1 is PRHDT and CDR2 is FYEKMQ (reference sequence). CDR3 in DNA: TGTGCCAGCAGTATTGGGACAGCCGCTCGATACGAGCAGTACTTC. It is translated as CASSIGTAARYEQYF. Looking up the rest from reference TRBV13 and TRBJ2-7 gives the full variable domain: AAGVIQSPRHLIKEKRETATLKCYPIPRHDTVYWYQQGPGQDPQFLISFYEKMQSDKGSIPDRFSAQQFSDYHSELNMSSLELGDSALYFCASSIGTAARYEQYFGPGTRLTVT.

This clonotype has just a few counts. This sequence joins TRBV4-3 and TRBJ1-1; D not resolved. V lost 4 bases and J lost 5, with 14 bases in between. Germline V gives CDR1 LGHNA, CDR2 YSLEER. The CDR3 has 14 amino acids. Written as DNA, the CDR3 is TGCGCCAGCAGCCTCTATCCGGGGTGGACTGAAGCTTTCTTT. Encoded protein: CASSLYPGWTEAFF.

A few counts support this clonotype. The chain combines TRBV12-3 or TRBV12-4 with TRBJ2-7; D might be TRBD2 (5 bases). The CDR3 is 15 residues long. Between the trimmed V and J ends, which lost 5 bases and 2 bases, there was a span of 16 bases. CDR3 in DNA: TGTGCCAGCAGTCAATCGGCAAGCGGAGCCTACGAGCAGTACTTC. This encodes CASSQSASGAYEQYF.

The chain links TRBV7-2 to TRBJ2-7; the D is unclear. V lost 2 bases, J lost 3 bases, and 11 bases lay in between. The CDR3 loop spans 14 amino acids. CDR1 is SGHTA, CDR2 FQGNSA, per germline. The DNA for the CDR3 is TGTGCCAGCAGCTTAAAGGCCAGCAACTACGAGCAGTACTTC. Translation: CASSLKASNYEQYF. Looking up the rest from reference TRBV7-2 and TRBJ2-7 gives the full variable domain: GAGVSQSPSNKVTEKGKDVELRCDPISGHTALYWYRQSLGQGLEFLIYFQGNSAPDKSGLPSDRFSAERTGGSVSTLTIQRTQQEDSAVYLCASSLKASNYEQYFGPGTRLTVT.